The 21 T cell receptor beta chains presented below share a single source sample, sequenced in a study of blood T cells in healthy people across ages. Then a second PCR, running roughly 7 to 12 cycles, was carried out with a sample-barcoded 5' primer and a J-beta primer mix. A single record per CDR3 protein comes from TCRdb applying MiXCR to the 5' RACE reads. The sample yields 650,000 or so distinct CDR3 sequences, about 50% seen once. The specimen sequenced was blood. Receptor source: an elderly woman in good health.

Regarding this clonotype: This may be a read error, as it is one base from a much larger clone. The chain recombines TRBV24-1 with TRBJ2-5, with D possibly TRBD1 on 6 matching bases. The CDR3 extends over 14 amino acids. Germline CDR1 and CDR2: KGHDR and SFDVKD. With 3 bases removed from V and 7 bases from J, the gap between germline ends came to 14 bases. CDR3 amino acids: CATSDADSKRTQYF. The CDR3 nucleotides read TGTGCCACCAGTGATGCGGACAGCAAGAGGACCCAGTACTTC.

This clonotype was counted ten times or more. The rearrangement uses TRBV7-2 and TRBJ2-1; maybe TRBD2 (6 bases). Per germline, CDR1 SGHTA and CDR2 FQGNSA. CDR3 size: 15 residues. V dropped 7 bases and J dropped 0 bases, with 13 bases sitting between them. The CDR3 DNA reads TGTGCCAGCAACCTAGGAGGGAGCTCCTACAATGAGCAGTTCTTC. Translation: CASNLGGSSYNEQFF.

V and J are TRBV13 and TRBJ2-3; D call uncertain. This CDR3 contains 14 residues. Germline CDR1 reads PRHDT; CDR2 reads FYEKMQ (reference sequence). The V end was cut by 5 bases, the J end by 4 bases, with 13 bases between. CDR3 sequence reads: CASSPDLGADTQYF. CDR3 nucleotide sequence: TGTGCCAGCAGCCCCGACCTGGGCGCAGATACGCAGTATTTT.

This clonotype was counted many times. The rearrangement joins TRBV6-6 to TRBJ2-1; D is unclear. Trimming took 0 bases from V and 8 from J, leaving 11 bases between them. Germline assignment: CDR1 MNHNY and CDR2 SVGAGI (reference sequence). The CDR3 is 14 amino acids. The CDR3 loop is CASSYSRTADEQFF. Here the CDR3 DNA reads TGTGCCAGCAGTTACTCTAGAACCGCGGATGAGCAGTTCTTC.

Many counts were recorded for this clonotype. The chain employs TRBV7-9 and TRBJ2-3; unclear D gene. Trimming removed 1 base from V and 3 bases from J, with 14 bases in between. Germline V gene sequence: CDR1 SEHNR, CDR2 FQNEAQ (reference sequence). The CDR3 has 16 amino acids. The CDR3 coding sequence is TGTGCCAGCAGCTTAGTCCTTTCAATAGGAACAGATACGCAGTATTTT. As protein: CASSLVLSIGTDTQYF.

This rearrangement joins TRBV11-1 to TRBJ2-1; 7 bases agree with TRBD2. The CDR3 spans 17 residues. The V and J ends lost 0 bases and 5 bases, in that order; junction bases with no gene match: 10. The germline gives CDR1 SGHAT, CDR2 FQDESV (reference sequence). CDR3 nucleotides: TGTGCCAGCAGCTTAGCTGGGGGTTCTAGCGGAAACAATGAGCAGTTCTTC. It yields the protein CASSLAGGSSGNNEQFF.

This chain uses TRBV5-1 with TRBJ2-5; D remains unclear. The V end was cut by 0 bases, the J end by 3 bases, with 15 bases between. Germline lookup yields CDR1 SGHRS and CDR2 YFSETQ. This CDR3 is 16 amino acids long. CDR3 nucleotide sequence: TGCGCCAGCAGCTTGGCGTCTACGGGTCTAAAAGAGACCCAGTACTTC. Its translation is CASSLASTGLKETQYF.

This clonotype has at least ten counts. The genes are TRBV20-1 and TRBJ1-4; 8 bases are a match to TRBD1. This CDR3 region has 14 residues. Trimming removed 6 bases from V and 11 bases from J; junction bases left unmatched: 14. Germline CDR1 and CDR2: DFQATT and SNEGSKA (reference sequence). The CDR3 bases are TGCAGTGCCCCCCCCCCAGGGGGCAAGGATAAACTGTTTTTT. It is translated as CSAPPPGGKDKLFF.

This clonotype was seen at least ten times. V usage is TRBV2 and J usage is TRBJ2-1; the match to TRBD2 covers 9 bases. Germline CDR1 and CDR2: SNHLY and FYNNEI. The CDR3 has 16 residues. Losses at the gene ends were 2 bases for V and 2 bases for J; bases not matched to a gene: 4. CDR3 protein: CASSEWGGGAYNEQFF. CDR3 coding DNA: TGTGCCAGCAGTGAATGGGGCGGGGGGGCCTACAATGAGCAGTTCTTC.

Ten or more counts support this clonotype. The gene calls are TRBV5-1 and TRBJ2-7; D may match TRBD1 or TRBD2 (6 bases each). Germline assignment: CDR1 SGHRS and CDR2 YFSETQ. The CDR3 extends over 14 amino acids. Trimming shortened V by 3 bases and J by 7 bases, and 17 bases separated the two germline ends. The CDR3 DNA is TGCGCCAGCAGCTCGCGGGACGTTACAGGGGAGCAGTACTTC. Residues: CASSSRDVTGEQYF.

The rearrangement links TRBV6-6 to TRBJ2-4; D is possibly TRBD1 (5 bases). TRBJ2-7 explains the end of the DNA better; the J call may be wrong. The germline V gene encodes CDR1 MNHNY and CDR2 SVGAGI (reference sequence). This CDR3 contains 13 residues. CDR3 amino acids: CASTQGVSYEQYF. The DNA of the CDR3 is TGTGCCAGCACCCAGGGTGTTTCCTACGAGCAGTACTTC.

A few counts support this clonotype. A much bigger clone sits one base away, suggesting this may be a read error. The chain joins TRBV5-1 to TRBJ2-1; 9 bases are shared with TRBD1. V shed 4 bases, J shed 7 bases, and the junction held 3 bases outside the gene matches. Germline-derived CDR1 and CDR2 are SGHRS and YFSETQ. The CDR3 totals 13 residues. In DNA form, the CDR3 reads TGCGCCAGCAGCGTGGGGACAGGGAATGAGCAGTTCTTC. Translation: CASSVGTGNEQFF. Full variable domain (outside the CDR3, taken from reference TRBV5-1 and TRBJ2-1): KAGVTQTPRYLIKTRGQQVTLSCSPISGHRSVSWYQQTPGQGLQFLFEYFSETQRNKGNFPGRFSGRQFSNSRSEMNVSTLELGDSALYLCASSVGTGNEQFFGPGTRLTVL.

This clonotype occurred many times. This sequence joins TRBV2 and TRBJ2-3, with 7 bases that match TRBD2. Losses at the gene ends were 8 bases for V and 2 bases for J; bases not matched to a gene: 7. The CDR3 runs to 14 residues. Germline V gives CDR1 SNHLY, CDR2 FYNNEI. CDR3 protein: CASSASGNTDTQYF. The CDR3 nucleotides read TGTGCCAGCTCGGCTAGCGGTAACACAGATACGCAGTATTTT.

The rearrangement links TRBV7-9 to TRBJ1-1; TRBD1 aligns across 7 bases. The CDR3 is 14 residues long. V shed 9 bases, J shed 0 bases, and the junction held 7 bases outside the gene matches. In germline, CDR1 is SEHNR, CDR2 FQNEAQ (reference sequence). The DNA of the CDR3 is TGTGCCAGTGGATGGGGACAGTTGAACACTGAAGCTTTCTTT. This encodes CASGWGQLNTEAFF.

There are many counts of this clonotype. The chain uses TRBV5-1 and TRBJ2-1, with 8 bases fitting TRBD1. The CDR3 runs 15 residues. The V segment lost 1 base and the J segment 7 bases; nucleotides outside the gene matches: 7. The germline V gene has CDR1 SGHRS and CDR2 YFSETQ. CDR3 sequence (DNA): TGCGCCAGCAGCTTGAGACAGGGGAGTAGGAATGAGCAGTTCTTC. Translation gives CASSLRQGSRNEQFF.

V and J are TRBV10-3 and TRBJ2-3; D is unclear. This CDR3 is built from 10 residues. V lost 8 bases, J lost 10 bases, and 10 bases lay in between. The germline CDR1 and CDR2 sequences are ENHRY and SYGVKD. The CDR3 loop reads CAILGVAQYF. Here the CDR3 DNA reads TGTGCCATCCTAGGAGTGGCGCAGTATTTT.

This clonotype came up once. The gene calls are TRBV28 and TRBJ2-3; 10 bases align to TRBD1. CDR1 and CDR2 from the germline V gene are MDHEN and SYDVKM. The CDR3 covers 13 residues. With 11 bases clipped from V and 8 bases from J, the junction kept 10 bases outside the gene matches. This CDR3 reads CAVVGQGRGTQYF. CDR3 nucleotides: TGTGCCGTTGTGGGACAGGGGCGGGGTACGCAGTATTTT.

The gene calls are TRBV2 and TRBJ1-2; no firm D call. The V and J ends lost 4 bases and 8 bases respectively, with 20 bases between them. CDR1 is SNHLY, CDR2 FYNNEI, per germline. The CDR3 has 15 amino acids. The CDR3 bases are TGTGCCAGCAGTGTTCCCAGTCAGATAAAAAAAGGCTACACCTTC. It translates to CASSVPSQIKKGYTF.

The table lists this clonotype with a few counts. As DNA, the CDR3 is TGTGCCAGCAAGGGCTCCTACCTCCAAAACATTCAGTACTTC. It is translated as CASKGSYLQNIQYF. The genes are TRBV2 and TRBJ2-4; D uncertain. The CDR3 extends over 14 amino acids. Germline CDR1 is SNHLY and CDR2 is FYNNEI. The V and J ends lost 7 bases and 5 bases respectively, with 15 bases between them.

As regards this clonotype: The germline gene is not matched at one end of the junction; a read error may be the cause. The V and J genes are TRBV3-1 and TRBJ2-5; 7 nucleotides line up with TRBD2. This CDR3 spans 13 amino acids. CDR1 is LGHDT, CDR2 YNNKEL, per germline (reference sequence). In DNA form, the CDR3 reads TGTGTCAGCAGCCAAGGGACTAAAGAGACCCAGTACTTC. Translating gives CVSSQGTKETQYF.

CDR3 in DNA: TGCGCCAGCAGCTTGGGAGGGACAGGGAGCACTGAAGCTTTCTTT. This codes for CASSLGGTGSTEAFF. The chain is built from TRBV5-1 and TRBJ1-1; 9 bases map to TRBD1. CDR3 length: 15 amino acids. Germline values: CDR1 SGHRS, CDR2 YFSETQ. With 0 bases clipped from V and 4 bases from J, the junction kept 4 bases outside the gene matches.